This paragraph covers one T cell receptor beta chain sequence. The antigen remains unidentified. Repertoires were generated with immunoSEQ multiplex PCR, while TCRdb's copy carries only in-frame clones and drops some. This table has 110,000 to 150,000 clones, more than 70% appearing once. The data derive from a study of T cell responses to AZD1222 COVID-19 vaccine. The germline V gene encodes CDR1 SGHNT and CDR2 YYREEE (reference sequence). V was clipped by 4 bases and J by 5 bases, with 14 bases between them. The CDR3 runs 14 residues. Study outcomes and limitations: Across spike, vaccine-associated CD4 TCRs were found, dominant at 160-218 and 743-854. Mostly white British, mostly female donors; authors suggested clonal diversity may be underestimated.

The sequencing here drew on peripheral blood, taken 28 days after the second AZD1222 dose. The J gene is TRBJ2-3, the V gene TRBV5-4; the D gene could be TRBD1 or TRBD2 (5 bases each). This sequence was found in an adult who received the AZD1222 COVID-19 vaccine. CDR3 sequence reads: CASSLDYRGDTQYF. CDR3 coding DNA: TGTGCCAGCAGCCTCGACTATAGGGGAGATACGCAGTATTTT.